The present entry profiles one T cell receptor beta chain with its context. As yet, its antigen is unknown. This sample also contains other DNA sequences that code for the same CDR3. Positive CCR7 selection of CD45RO-negative cells yielded the naive CD8 cells, and terminally differentiated effector memory CD45RA+ cells were excluded. These data belong to a study of shared clonotypes between healthy human individuals. Points from the study as a whole: Of the naive CD4 clonotypes, about 5% were shared across several donors. Although depth was large, rarefaction showed that sequencing of the sorted subsets was incomplete.

At deep level, the assay was performed. The assay was immunoSEQ multiplex PCR, and TCRdb's table has in-frame clones only and misses some. This sample carries approximately 1.9 million clones, 80% to 95% of them seen once, and the ten largest clones take over 1.5%. Material for sequencing was naive CD8+ T cells from PBMCs. The source is a man younger than 35 in good health. Some clones in this sample may be carry-over from other donors' samples.

The CDR3 sequence is CASSFRGQVYEQYF. The CDR3 DNA sequence: TGTGCCAGCAGTTTTAGAGGGCAGGTCTACGAGCAGTACTTC. V gene TRBV27 combines with J gene TRBJ2-7; TRBD2 might be the D (5 bases). Per the germline V gene, CDR1 is MNHEY and CDR2 is SMNVEV (reference sequence). Trimming left V 3 bases short and J 3 bases short, with 12 bases between. This CDR3 spans 14 amino acids.